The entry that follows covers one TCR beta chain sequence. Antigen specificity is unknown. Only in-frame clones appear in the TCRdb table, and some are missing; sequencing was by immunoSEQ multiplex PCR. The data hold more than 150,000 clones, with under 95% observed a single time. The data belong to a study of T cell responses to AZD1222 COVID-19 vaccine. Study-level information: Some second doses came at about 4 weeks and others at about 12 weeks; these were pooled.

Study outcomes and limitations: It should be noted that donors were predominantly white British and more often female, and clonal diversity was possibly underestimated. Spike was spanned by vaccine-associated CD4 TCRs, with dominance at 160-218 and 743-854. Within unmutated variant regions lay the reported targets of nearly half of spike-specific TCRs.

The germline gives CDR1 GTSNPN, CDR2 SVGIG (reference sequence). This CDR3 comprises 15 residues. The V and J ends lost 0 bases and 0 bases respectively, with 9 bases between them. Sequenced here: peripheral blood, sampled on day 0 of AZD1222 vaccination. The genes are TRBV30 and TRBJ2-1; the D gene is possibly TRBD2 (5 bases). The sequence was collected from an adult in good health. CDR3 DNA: TGTGCCTGGAGTGTATTTGGGAGCTCCTACAATGAGCAGTTCTTC. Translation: CAWSVFGSSYNEQFF.